Presented here are 16 T cell receptor beta chains from one specimen sequenced in a study of T cells in narcolepsy. This table comes from immunoSEQ multiplex PCR, and its TCRdb copy is limited to in-frame clones, with some not included. The data hold some 17,000 clones, with over 55% observed a single time. The sequencing sample was made of CD45RA- memory CD8+ T cells from PBMCs. These receptors originate from a human donor with narcolepsy.

This clone was found a few times. The chain recombines TRBV19 with TRBJ2-7, with D possibly TRBD2 on 6 matching bases. Looked up from germline, CDR1 is LNHDA and CDR2 is SQIVND (reference sequence). This CDR3 is built from 15 residues. V lost 5 bases and J lost 3, with 17 bases in between. The chain's CDR3 is CASSSVGGSGYEQYF. The CDR3 DNA reads as TGTGCCAGTAGTTCCGTCGGAGGTAGCGGCTACGAGCAGTACTTC.

This chain uses TRBV14 with TRBJ2-1; D is undetermined. Per the germline V gene, CDR1 is SGHDN and CDR2 is FVKESK. Deletions cut 3 bases from V and 0 bases from J, with 6 bases between. The CDR3 is 14 amino acids. The CDR3 DNA reads as TGTGCCAGCAGCCACTTCGCCTCCTACAATGAGCAGTTCTTC. It yields the protein CASSHFASYNEQFF.

The chain carries TRBV9 and TRBJ2-1; 13 bases agree with TRBD2. The trim removed 3 bases at V and 4 bases at J, leaving 13 bases unmatched. Looked up from germline, CDR1 is SGDLS and CDR2 is YYNGEE. The CDR3 contains 19 residues. In DNA, the CDR3 is TGTGCCAGCAGCGCCACCCTCGGACTAGCGGGAGACAGATACAATGAGCAGTTCTTC. Its protein product is CASSATLGLAGDRYNEQFF.

V gene TRBV21-1 combines with J gene TRBJ2-7. TRBV21-1 is reported as a pseudogene. The CDR3 sequence is 16 residues long. The CDR3 region is CASRTLLLHVLDEQYF. CDR3 bases: TGTGCCAGCAGAACACTCTTGCTACACGTGTTAGACGAGCAGTACTTC.

This sequence joins TRBV2 and TRBJ2-7; TRBD1 is a possible D gene (5 bases). V lost 3 bases and J lost 0, with 12 bases in between. Germline loops: CDR1 SNHLY, CDR2 FYNNEI. CDR3 length: 15 amino acids. CDR3 protein: CASSEGTGYSYEQYF. In DNA, the CDR3 is TGTGCCAGCAGTGAGGGTACAGGCTACTCCTACGAGCAGTACTTC.

The rearrangement links TRBV6-5 to TRBJ2-5; TRBD2 matches at 9 bases. The assigned J gene may be wrong: the sequence end matches TRBJ2-7 better. In germline, CDR1 is MNHEY, CDR2 SVGAGI. The CDR3 contains 14 residues. CDR3 amino acids: CASSWLAGTYEQYF. In DNA form, the CDR3 reads TGTGCCAGCAGTTGGCTAGCGGGAACCTACGAGCAGTACTTC.

This clone was seen only a few times. The chain combines TRBV29-1 with TRBJ2-7; a weak D match, TRBD2 (7 bases). Between the trimmed V and J ends, which lost 3 bases and 7 bases, there was a span of 13 bases. The CDR3 spans 12 residues. The germline V gene has CDR1 SQVTM and CDR2 ANQGSEA. CDR3 sequence: CSVDGGAEEQYF. CDR3 bases: TGCAGCGTTGATGGGGGGGCGGAAGAGCAGTACTTC.

This clone showed up just a few times. The chain recombines TRBV5-3 with TRBJ2-1; D not certain. TRBV5-3 is reported as an ORF; its role is uncertain. The CDR3 is 15 amino acids. The germline V and J ends were trimmed by 7 bases and 0 bases, with 14 bases remaining between them. CDR3 residues: CARSMIQSSYNEQFF. CDR3 coding DNA: TGTGCCAGATCTATGATTCAGAGCTCCTACAATGAGCAGTTCTTC.

Of note for this clone: The sample has other DNA sequences that encode this CDR3 too. The chain combines TRBV11-2 with TRBJ2-7, with D tentatively TRBD1 (6 bases). Germline V gives CDR1 SGHAT, CDR2 FQNNGV. Deletions cut 3 bases from V and 3 bases from J, with 12 bases between. The CDR3 is made up of 14 amino acids. CDR3 protein: CASSLGAGYYEQYF. For the CDR3, the DNA is TGTGCCAGCAGCTTGGGGGCAGGGTACTACGAGCAGTACTTC.

The chain joins TRBV11-2 to TRBJ2-1; D is unresolved. The CDR3 sequence is 17 residues long. The germline V gene has CDR1 SGHAT and CDR2 FQNNGV. V lost 0 bases and J 0 bases, leaving 12 bases between the germline ends. In DNA form, the CDR3 reads TGTGCCAGCAGCTTAGATCTTCCCGTGGGCTCCTACAATGAGCAGTTCTTC. It codes for CASSLDLPVGSYNEQFF.

The CDR3 DNA is TGTGCCAGCTCACCAGGGACCGAAGCCTACGAGCAGTACTTC. Amino acid sequence: CASSPGTEAYEQYF. The chain has TRBV18 and TRBJ2-7, with D perhaps given as TRBD1 or TRBD2 (5 bases each). The CDR3 runs to 14 residues. Germline V CDR1 and CDR2: KGHSH, LQKENI. V was clipped by 2 bases and J by 2 bases, with 10 bases between them. The variable domain in full, with the rest retrieved from reference TRBV18 and TRBJ2-7, is NAGVMQNPRHLVRRRGQEARLRCSPMKGHSHVYWYRQLPEEGLKFMVYLQKENIIDESGMPKERFSAEFPKEGPSILRIQQVVRGDSAAYFCASSPGTEAYEQYFGPGTRLTVT.

The genes are TRBV11-2 and TRBJ2-7, with 8 bases fitting TRBD1. CDR3 length: 16 residues. J lost 0 bases, V lost 0 bases, and 4 bases had no gene match. The V gene's germline CDR1 is SGHAT and CDR2 FQNNGV. CDR3 sequence (DNA): TGTGCCAGCAGCTTAGAAGGGGACAGGAGCTCCTACGAGCAGTACTTC. Amino acid sequence: CASSLEGDRSSYEQYF.

This clone was recorded a few times. The rearrangement joins TRBV19 to TRBJ1-1; tentatively, D is TRBD1 (5 bases). There are 13 residues in the CDR3. Germline V gene data show CDR1 as LNHDA and CDR2 as SQIVND (reference sequence). V was shortened by 3 bases and J by 3 bases, with 8 bases between the two germline ends. Written as DNA, the CDR3 is TGTGCCAGTAGTATCGGGGGGTACACTGAAGCTTTCTTT. Amino acid sequence: CASSIGGYTEAFF. Full variable domain (missing parts from reference TRBV19 and TRBJ1-1): DGGITQSPKYLFRKEGQNVTLSCEQNLNHDAMYWYRQDPGQGLRLIYYSQIVNDFQKGDIAEGYSVSREKKESFPLTVTSAQKNPTAFYLCASSIGGYTEAFFGQGTRLTVV.

This rearrangement joins TRBV7-8 to TRBJ1-1; tentatively, D is TRBD1 (6 bases). The germline V and J ends were trimmed by 5 bases and 5 bases, with 15 bases remaining between them. Germline CDR1 SGHVS, CDR2 FQNEAQ. This CDR3 has 14 residues. The CDR3 spells CASSVTGLRTEAFF. The CDR3 nucleotides read TGTGCCAGCAGCGTGACAGGCCTGAGGACTGAAGCTTTCTTT.

In this sample, this clone turned up once. This chain connects TRBV6-5 to TRBJ2-1; 7 bases line up with TRBD2. This CDR3 comprises 15 residues. The germline CDR1 and CDR2 sequences are MNHEY and SVGAGI. V lost 6 bases, J lost 4 bases, and 9 bases stayed unmatched. DNA for the CDR3: TGTGCCAGCAGCCAAAGCGGGACGGCATACAATGAGCAGTTCTTC. It specifies CASSQSGTAYNEQFF.

This rearrangement joins TRBV6-5 to TRBJ2-3; the D gene is possibly TRBD2 (6 bases). Trimming left V 7 bases short and J 4 bases short, with 18 bases between. The V gene's germline CDR1 is MNHEY and CDR2 SVGAGI. The CDR3 loop spans 15 amino acids. Written as DNA, the CDR3 is TGTGCCAGCAAAGAAAAGGGACTCGGAGCAGATACGCAGTATTTT. This sequence encodes CASKEKGLGADTQYF.